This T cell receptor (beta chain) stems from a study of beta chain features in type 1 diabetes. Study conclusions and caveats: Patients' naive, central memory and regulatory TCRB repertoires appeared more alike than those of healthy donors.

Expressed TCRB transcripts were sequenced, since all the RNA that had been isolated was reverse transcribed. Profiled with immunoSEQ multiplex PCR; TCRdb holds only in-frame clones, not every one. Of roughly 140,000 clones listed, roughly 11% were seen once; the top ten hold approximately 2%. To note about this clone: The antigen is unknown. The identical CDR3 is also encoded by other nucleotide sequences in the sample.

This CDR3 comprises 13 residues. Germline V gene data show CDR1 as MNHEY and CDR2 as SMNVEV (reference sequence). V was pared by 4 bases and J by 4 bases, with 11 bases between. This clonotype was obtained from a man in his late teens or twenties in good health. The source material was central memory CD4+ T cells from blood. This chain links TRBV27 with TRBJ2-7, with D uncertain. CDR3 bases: TGTGCCAGCAGTTCAAGGCAGCCTTACGAGCAGTACTTC. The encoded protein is CASSSRQPYEQYF.